The clone carrying this T cell receptor (beta chain) was recorded only once. The germline CDR1 and CDR2 sequences are MNHNS and SASEGT. The CDR3 is made up of 16 amino acids. J lost 2 bases, V lost 2 bases, and 6 bases had no gene match. This sample was taken from a study of blood T cell repertoires in COVID-19. Study background: The origin of the acute and convalescent COVID-19 samples was the United States, Italy and Spain. Sources were T cells, B-cell-depleted T cells, or PBMCs; the material itself was cDNA or gDNA.

Methods used by the authors: Scientists estimated how many nucleated cells there were by amplifying reference gene primers. Generated by immunoSEQ multiplex PCR, the TCRdb table keeps only in-frame clones and is missing some. Clone size and V and J calls were adopted from that table, with D and trimming inferred from the DNA. The sample consists of 210,000 or so clones, approximately 91% of them appearing once. This sequence was found in a woman aged 40 to 50 with acute or convalescent COVID-19. The sequencing sample was made of peripheral blood. The chain joins TRBV6-1 to TRBJ2-5; 9 positions agree with TRBD2. CDR3 sequence: CASSESWAGGQETQYF. The DNA of the CDR3 is TGTGCCAGCAGTGAATCTTGGGCGGGGGGGCAAGAGACCCAGTACTTC.